This TCR beta chain is drawn from a study of a mutant IDH1 vaccine in newly diagnosed glioma. Whole-study context: Treated individuals were 62.5% male and roughly 38% female, averaging roughly 44 years of age. Prior therapy was radiotherapy, temozolomide, or both; most received both.

Method: immunoSEQ multiplex PCR; TCRdb's copy keeps in-frame clones and lacks some. The table includes fewer than 40,000 clones, about three fifths detected once. This clone was observed a few times. Its antigen is unknown. Findings and limits, study-wide: There were vaccine-induced immune responses in approximately 95% of the patients.

Time point meaning: week 5, during vaccination. A 20-mer mutant IDH1 peptide at 300 ug was injected subcutaneously with topical imiquimod. The donor cohort comprised cases of new WHO grade 3 or 4 IDH1-mutant, ATRX-lost astrocytoma. V lost 8 bases and J lost 0; bases outside the gene matches: 10. The CDR3 spans 16 residues. CDR1 is MNHEY, CDR2 SMNVEV, per germline (reference sequence). This rearrangement joins TRBV27 to TRBJ2-1; 7 bases line up with TRBD1. This clonotype originated in a woman between 18 and 29 years old with glioma. The input for sequencing was PBMCs, taken from a glioma patient whose treatment included an IDH1 peptide vaccine. CDR3 bases: TGTGCCAGCCAAAGGGGGCTATTCAGCTCCTACAATGAGCAGTTCTTC. It encodes CASQRGLFSSYNEQFF.